The TCR beta chain under discussion was sequenced for a study of cytomegalovirus exposure and HLA in healthy donors. As for the study in general: The 110 or so validation repertoires used the same platform as the approximately 670 first-cohort repertoires, a later analysis reported.

Profiling relied on immunoSEQ multiplex PCR, and the TCRdb table lists in-frame clones only, not all of them. Of about 56,000 clones detected, 93% appear once; the ten largest clones hold under 2%. This CDR3 spans 17 amino acids. Trimming took 6 bases from V and 6 from J; bases not matched to a gene: 14. CDR1 and CDR2 from the germline V gene are SGHVS and FQNEAQ. The receptor comes from a young woman in good health and CMV-seropositive. Material for sequencing was PBMCs. J is TRBJ2-5 and V is TRBV7-8, with TRBD2 matching 12 bases. The CDR3 DNA reads as TGTGCCAGCAGTTGGCTAGCGGGGGGGGTGAGCGGGAAGACCCAGTACTTC. Translated, it gives CASSWLAGGVSGKTQYF.